The 18 T cell receptor beta chains below come from one sample, sequenced in a study of early T cells in non-severe SARS-CoV-2 infection. One entry per CDR3 protein, called by TCRdb with MiXCR from the 5' RACE reads. The data show approximately 76,000 distinct CDR3 sequences, over 11% seen once. The specimen was whole blood. The receptors were gathered from an adult who was a healthcare worker with PCR-confirmed SARS-CoV-2 infection or an uninfected control (not recorded which).

This clonotype has only a few counts. The rearrangement joins TRBV5-1 to TRBJ1-5, with D uncertain. Germline-derived CDR1 and CDR2 are SGHRS and YFSETQ. The CDR3 runs 14 residues. The V end was cut by 0 bases, the J end by 7 bases, with 11 bases between. The CDR3 loop is CASSLAMGGQPQHF. In DNA, the CDR3 is TGCGCCAGCAGCTTGGCCATGGGAGGGCAGCCCCAGCATTTT. Filled out from reference TRBV5-1 and TRBJ1-5, the complete variable domain reads KAGVTQTPRYLIKTRGQQVTLSCSPISGHRSVSWYQQTPGQGLQFLFEYFSETQRNKGNFPGRFSGRQFSNSRSEMNVSTLELGDSALYLCASSLAMGGQPQHFGDGTRLSIL.

The chain has TRBV19 and TRBJ2-7, with D perhaps matching TRBD1 (6 bases). Trimming removed 5 bases from V and 3 bases from J, with 14 bases in between. Germline V lookup: CDR1 LNHDA, CDR2 SQIVND (reference sequence). This CDR3 is built from 14 residues. CDR3 nucleotide sequence: TGTGCCAGTAGTTTAAGGGACACGGGCTACGAGCAGTACTTC. Encoded protein: CASSLRDTGYEQYF.

Concerning this clonotype itself: One end of the junction does not line up with germline, which may come from a read error. The V call is TRBV7-7, the J call TRBJ2-3; D possibly corresponds to TRBD1 (5 bases). The CDR3 runs to 18 residues. Germline CDR1 reads SSHAT; CDR2 reads FNYEAQ (reference sequence). As DNA, the CDR3 is TGTGCTAGCAGCTCCAATTTGGCTAGGGGTGACGATACAAATACGCAGTATTTT. Its translation is CASSSNLARGDDTNTQYF.

CDR3 in amino acids: CASRNRATEAFF. The CDR3 DNA reads as TGTGCCAGCAGGAACAGGGCTACTGAAGCTTTCTTT. This sequence joins TRBV12-3 or TRBV12-4 and TRBJ1-1; possible D gene TRBD1, 6 bases. With 6 bases removed from V and 5 bases from J, the gap between germline ends came to 10 bases. This CDR3 comprises 12 residues.

The V call is TRBV12-5, the J call TRBJ2-1; 12 nucleotides agree with TRBD2. The germline V gene encodes CDR1 LGHNT and CDR2 FRNRAP. The trim removed 6 bases at V and 8 bases at J, leaving 8 bases unmatched. The CDR3 contains 15 residues. The CDR3 sequence is CASGLTSGGRYEQFF. The CDR3, as DNA: TGTGCTAGTGGGCTCACTAGCGGGGGGCGGTATGAGCAGTTCTTC.

V is TRBV29-1 and J is TRBJ2-7; D tentatively fits TRBD1 or TRBD2 (5 bases each). This CDR3 contains 12 residues. Germline V gene sequence: CDR1 SQVTM, CDR2 ANQGSEA. V gave up 5 bases and J gave up 2 bases, with 10 bases separating them. For the CDR3, the DNA is TGCAGCGTTCGGGACGGTACCTACGAGCAGTACTTC. Translating gives CSVRDGTYEQYF.

This clonotype has more than one count but fewer than ten. This chain's CDR3 is CATHDSHSNQPQHF. In DNA form, the CDR3 reads TGTGCCACCCATGACAGCCATAGCAATCAGCCCCAGCATTTT. The genes are TRBV6-6 and TRBJ1-5; a possible D gene is TRBD1 (5 bases). The CDR3 covers 14 residues. V lost 10 bases to trimming and J lost 0 bases, with 13 bases between them. Germline V gives CDR1 MNHNY, CDR2 SVGAGI (reference sequence).

This clonotype was detected only a few times. This chain connects TRBV5-1 to TRBJ2-7; 9 nucleotides line up with TRBD2. Germline assignment: CDR1 SGHRS and CDR2 YFSETQ. V shed 5 bases and J 5 bases; nucleotides not matched to a gene: 11. This CDR3 is 15 amino acids long. The CDR3 protein is CASRRVPSGKNEQYF. CDR3 bases: TGCGCCAGCAGACGGGTGCCTAGCGGGAAGAACGAGCAGTACTTC. The whole variable domain, filled in from reference TRBV5-1 and TRBJ2-7, reads KAGVTQTPRYLIKTRGQQVTLSCSPISGHRSVSWYQQTPGQGLQFLFEYFSETQRNKGNFPGRFSGRQFSNSRSEMNVSTLELGDSALYLCASRRVPSGKNEQYFGPGTRLTVT.

This clonotype was detected many times. CDR3 loop: CASSPRRTNTGELFF. CDR3 in DNA: TGTGCCAGCAGCCCCAGACGGACGAACACCGGGGAGCTGTTTTTT. The rearrangement links TRBV11-2 to TRBJ2-2; no definite D call. V lost 5 bases, J lost 0 bases, and 10 bases lay in between. The CDR3 totals 15 residues. Germline lookup yields CDR1 SGHAT and CDR2 FQNNGV.

The sample holds a few counts of this clonotype. The chain uses TRBV6-2 or TRBV6-3 and TRBJ2-4; D might be TRBD1 (5 bases). Germline CDR1 is MNHEY and CDR2 is SVGEGT. V lost 8 bases, J lost 8 bases, and 13 bases lay in between. The CDR3 is 12 amino acids. CDR3 loop: CASSLQGDIQYF. The CDR3 coding sequence is TGTGCCAGCTCCCTCCAGGGTGACATTCAGTACTTC.

J is TRBJ2-7 and V is TRBV5-5; tentatively, D is TRBD1 or TRBD2 (5 bases each). Trimming removed 4 bases from V and 2 bases from J, with 19 bases in between. Germline V gene data show CDR1 as SGHKS and CDR2 as YYEKEE (reference sequence). CDR3 length: 16 amino acids. CDR3 amino acids: CASSPLLGTGAYEQYF. The CDR3 nucleotides are TGTGCCAGCAGCCCCCTGCTTGGGACGGGCGCCTACGAGCAGTACTTC.

This clonotype was recorded at least ten times. V gene TRBV14 combines with J gene TRBJ2-1; possibly TRBD2 for D (5 bases). This CDR3 spans 16 amino acids. CDR1 and CDR2 (germline): SGHDN, FVKESK. V lost 6 bases, J lost 0 bases, and 15 bases lay in between. CDR3 region: CASSSRRGGSYNEQFF. The DNA for the CDR3 is TGTGCCAGCAGTTCCCGGAGAGGAGGCTCCTACAATGAGCAGTTCTTC.

This chain links TRBV18 with TRBJ2-3; the match to TRBD2 covers 8 bases. Germline V gives CDR1 KGHSH, CDR2 LQKENI. V lost 3 bases to trimming and J lost 2 bases; unmatched junction nucleotides: 7. The CDR3 is 16 residues long. CDR3: CASSPPGLVLTDTQYF. In nucleotides, the CDR3 is TGTGCCAGCTCACCCCCGGGACTAGTCCTCACAGATACGCAGTATTTT.

This clonotype was recorded at least ten times. The chain couples TRBV7-8 to TRBJ2-1, with D perhaps matching TRBD2 (6 bases). From germline, CDR1 is SGHVS and CDR2 FQNEAQ. V lost 4 bases, J lost 0 bases, and 13 bases lay in between. This CDR3 region has 16 residues. CDR3 residues: CASSSRVGSSYNEQFF. The CDR3 DNA is TGTGCCAGCAGCTCCCGGGTCGGGAGCTCCTACAATGAGCAGTTCTTC. Full variable domain (remainder filled in from reference TRBV7-8 and TRBJ2-1): GAGVSQSPRYKVAKRGQDVALRCDPISGHVSLFWYQQALGQGPEFLTYFQNEAQLDKSGLPSDRFFAERPEGSVSTLKIQRTQQEDSAVYLCASSSRVGSSYNEQFFGPGTRLTVL.

This clonotype was found many times. The V gene is TRBV6-6, the J gene TRBJ2-4; 7 nucleotides match TRBD1. Germline CDR1 MNHNY, CDR2 SVGAGI (reference sequence). The J segment lost 7 bases and the V segment lost 0 bases, leaving 0 bases of the junction unmatched. The CDR3 runs 13 residues. The CDR3 coding sequence is TGTGCCAGCAGTTACTCGACAGGGAACATTCAGTACTTC. This encodes CASSYSTGNIQYF.

At least ten counts were recorded for this clonotype. The chain uses TRBV29-1 and TRBJ2-3, with a tentative D call TRBD2 (6 bases). V shed 7 bases and J shed 5 bases, with 16 bases lying between them. Germline-derived CDR1 and CDR2 are SQVTM and ANQGSEA. The CDR3 totals 13 residues. CDR3 amino acids: CSGHSGFGDTQYF. DNA for the CDR3: TGCAGCGGGCATAGCGGTTTCGGAGATACGCAGTATTTT.

This clonotype appeared a few times. The gene calls are TRBV6-5 and TRBJ2-7; TRBD2 might be the D (6 bases). The CDR3 length is 14 residues. Germline V CDR1 and CDR2: MNHEY, SVGAGI. Trimming left V 0 bases short and J 2 bases short, with 8 bases between. The CDR3 sequence: CASSYSEGTYEQYF. The CDR3 region has the DNA TGTGCCAGCAGTTACTCGGAGGGTACCTACGAGCAGTACTTC.

The genes are TRBV29-1 and TRBJ2-1; perhaps TRBD2 as D (5 bases). Germline lookup yields CDR1 SQVTM and CDR2 ANQGSEA. The V end was cut by 6 bases, the J end by 9 bases, with 9 bases between. This CDR3 is built from 10 residues. The CDR3 sequence is CSVRSGEQFF. DNA of the CDR3: TGCAGCGTCCGAAGCGGTGAGCAGTTCTTC.